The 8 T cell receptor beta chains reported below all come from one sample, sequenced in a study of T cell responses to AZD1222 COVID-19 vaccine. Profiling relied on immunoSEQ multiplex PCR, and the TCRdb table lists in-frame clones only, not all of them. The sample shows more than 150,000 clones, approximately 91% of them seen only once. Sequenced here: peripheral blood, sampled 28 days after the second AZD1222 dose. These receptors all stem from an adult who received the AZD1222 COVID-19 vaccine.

The CDR3 protein is CASRPGTGGSGANVLTF. CDR3 sequence (DNA): TGCGCCAGCAGGCCCGGGACAGGGGGCTCTGGGGCCAACGTCCTGACTTTC. The rearrangement links TRBV5-1 to TRBJ2-6; TRBD1 aligns across 11 bases. The CDR3 loop spans 17 amino acids. Germline V lookup: CDR1 SGHRS, CDR2 YFSETQ. Trimming cost V 5 bases and J 0 bases; bases outside gene matches: 4.

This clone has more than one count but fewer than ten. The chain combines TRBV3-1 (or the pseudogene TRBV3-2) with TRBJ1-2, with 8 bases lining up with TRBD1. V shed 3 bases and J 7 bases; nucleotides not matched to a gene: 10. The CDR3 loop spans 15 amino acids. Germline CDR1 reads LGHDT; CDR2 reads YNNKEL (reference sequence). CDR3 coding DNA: TGTGCCAGCAGCCACCGACAGGGGTCCCAACGTGGCTACACCTTC. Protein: CASSHRQGSQRGYTF.

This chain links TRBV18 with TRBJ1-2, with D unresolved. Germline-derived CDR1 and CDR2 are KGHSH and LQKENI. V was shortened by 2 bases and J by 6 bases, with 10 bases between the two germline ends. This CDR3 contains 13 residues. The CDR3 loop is CASSPRHADGYTF. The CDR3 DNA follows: TGTGCCAGCTCACCAAGACACGCGGATGGCTACACCTTC.

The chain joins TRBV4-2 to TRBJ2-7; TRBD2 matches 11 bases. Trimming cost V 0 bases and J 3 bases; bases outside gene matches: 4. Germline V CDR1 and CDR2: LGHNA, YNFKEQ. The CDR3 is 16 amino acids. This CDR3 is CASSQDILAGDYEQYF. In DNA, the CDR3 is TGTGCCAGCAGCCAAGATATACTAGCGGGGGACTACGAGCAGTACTTC.

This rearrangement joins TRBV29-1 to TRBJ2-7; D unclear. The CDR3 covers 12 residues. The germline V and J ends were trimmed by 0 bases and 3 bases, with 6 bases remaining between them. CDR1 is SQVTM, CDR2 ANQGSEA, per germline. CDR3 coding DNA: TGCAGCGTTGAAGATGAGCACTACGAGCAGTACTTC. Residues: CSVEDEHYEQYF.

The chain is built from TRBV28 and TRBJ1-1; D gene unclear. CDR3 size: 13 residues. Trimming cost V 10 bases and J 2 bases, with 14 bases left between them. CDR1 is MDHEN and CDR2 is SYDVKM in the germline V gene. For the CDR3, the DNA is TGTGCCACCCGCCCCGGGCGTAACACTGAAGCTTTCTTT. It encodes CATRPGRNTEAFF. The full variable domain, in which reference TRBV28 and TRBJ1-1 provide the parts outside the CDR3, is DVKVTQSSRYLVKRTGEKVFLECVQDMDHENMFWYRQDPGLGLRLIYFSYDVKMKEKGDIPEGYSVSREKKERFSLILESASTNQTSMYLCATRPGRNTEAFFGQGTRLTVV.

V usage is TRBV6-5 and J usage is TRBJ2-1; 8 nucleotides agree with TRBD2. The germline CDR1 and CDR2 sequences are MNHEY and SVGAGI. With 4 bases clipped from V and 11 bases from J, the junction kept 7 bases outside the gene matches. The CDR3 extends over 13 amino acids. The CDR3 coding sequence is TGTGCCAGCAGTTGGGTTAGCGGGGAAAAGCAGTTCTTC. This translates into CASSWVSGEKQFF.

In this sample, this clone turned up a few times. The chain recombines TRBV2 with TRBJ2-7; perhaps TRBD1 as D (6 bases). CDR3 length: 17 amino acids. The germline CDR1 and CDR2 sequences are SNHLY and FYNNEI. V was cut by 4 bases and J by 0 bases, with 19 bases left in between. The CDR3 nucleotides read TGTGCCAGCAGTGTATTGCCAGACCGGGACACCTCCTACGAGCAGTACTTC. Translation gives CASSVLPDRDTSYEQYF.